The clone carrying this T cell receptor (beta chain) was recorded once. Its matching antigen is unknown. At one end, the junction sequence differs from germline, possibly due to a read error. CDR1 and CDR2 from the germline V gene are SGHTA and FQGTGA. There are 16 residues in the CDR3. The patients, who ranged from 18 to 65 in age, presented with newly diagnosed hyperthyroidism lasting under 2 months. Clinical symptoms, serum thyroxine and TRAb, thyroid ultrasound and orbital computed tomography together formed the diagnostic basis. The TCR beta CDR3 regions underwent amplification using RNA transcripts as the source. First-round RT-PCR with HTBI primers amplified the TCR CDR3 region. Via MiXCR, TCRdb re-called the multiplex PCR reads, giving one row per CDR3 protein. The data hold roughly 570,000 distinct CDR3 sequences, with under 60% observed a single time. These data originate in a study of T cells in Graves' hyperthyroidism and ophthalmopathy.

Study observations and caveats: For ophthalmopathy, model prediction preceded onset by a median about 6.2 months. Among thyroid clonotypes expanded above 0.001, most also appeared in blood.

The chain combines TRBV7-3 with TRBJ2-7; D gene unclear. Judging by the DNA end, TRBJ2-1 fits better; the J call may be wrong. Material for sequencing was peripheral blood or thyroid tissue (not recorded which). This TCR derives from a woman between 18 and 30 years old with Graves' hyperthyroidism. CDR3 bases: TGTGCCAGCAGCTACCGTAGTGGGTTGGCGAGAAATGGGCAGTTCTTC. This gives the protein CASSYRSGLARNGQFF.